The entry below describes one T cell receptor (beta chain). This sample was taken from a study of blood T cell repertoires in COVID-19. As processed by the authors: The authors estimated nucleated cell counts from reference gene primer amplification. Sequenced by immunoSEQ multiplex PCR; TCRdb stores in-frame clones only, minus some. That table gives V, J and clone size, and the DNA gave D and trimming. The repertoire has under 300,000 clones, 75% to 85% of them found once; the top ten carry over 10%. This TCR derives from a woman aged 55-69 years with active or convalescent COVID-19. The material sequenced was peripheral blood.

The CDR3: CATSDSTDQNTEAFF. DNA of the CDR3: TGTGCCACCAGTGACTCGACAGATCAGAACACTGAAGCTTTCTTT. The V gene is TRBV24-1, the J gene TRBJ1-1, with D perhaps matching TRBD1 (5 bases). The V end lost 4 bases, the J end lost 1 base, and 12 bases lay between the germline ends. The CDR3 loop spans 15 amino acids. The germline V gene has CDR1 KGHDR and CDR2 SFDVKD.